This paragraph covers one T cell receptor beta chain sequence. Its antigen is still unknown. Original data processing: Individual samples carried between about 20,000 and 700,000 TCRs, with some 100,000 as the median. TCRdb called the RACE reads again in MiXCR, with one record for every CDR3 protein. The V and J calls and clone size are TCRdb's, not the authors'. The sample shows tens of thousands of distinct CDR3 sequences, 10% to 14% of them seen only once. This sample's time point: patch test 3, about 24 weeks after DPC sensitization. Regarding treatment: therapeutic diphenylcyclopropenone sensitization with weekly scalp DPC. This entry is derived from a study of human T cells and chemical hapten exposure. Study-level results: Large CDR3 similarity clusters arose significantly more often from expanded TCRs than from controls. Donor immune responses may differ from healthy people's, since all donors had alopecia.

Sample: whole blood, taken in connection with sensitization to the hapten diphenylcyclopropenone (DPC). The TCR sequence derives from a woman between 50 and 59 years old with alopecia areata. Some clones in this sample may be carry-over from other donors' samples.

The CDR3, as DNA: TGTGCCAGCAGCTTGGACCCTAGCTCTGGGGCCAACGTCCTGACTTTC. Translation: CASSLDPSSGANVLTF. This chain links TRBV5-4 with TRBJ2-6; no clear D gene. From germline, CDR1 is SGHNT and CDR2 YYREEE (reference sequence). This CDR3 region has 16 residues. V was pared by 0 bases and J by 0 bases, with 7 bases between.